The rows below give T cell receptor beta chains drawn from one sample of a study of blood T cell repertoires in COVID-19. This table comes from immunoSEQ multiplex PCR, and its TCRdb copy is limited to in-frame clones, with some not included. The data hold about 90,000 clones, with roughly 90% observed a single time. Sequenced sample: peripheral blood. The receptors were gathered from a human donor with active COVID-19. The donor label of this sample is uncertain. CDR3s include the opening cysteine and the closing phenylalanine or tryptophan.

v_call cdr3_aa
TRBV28 CASSTPASGSINTQYF
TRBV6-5 CASSPWRGPDTQYF
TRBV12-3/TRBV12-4 CASSPGQGYEQYF
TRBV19 CASSIEGAGQPQHF
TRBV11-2 CASSGRGPLGEQYF
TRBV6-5 CASSYSEGLRTEAFF
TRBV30 CAEGISGNTIYF
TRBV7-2 CASSFDNLGGRAIGYTF
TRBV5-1 CASSLAILGSRTGGDEQYF
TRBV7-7 CASRTTGGAADTQYF
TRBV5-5 CASSLIGTSGVFSYEQYF
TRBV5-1 CASSSGTSGGAVETQYF
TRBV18 CASSPLDGSGDEQYF
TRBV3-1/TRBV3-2 CASSPSDHQPQHF
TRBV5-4 CASSLDAPDNSPLHF
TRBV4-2 CASSQELGLAGGLQRGETQYF
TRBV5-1 CASSRGGGRTDTQYF
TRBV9 CASSADPGNLYEQYF
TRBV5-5 CASSQERGSTDTQYF
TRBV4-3 CASSQIAGGPNEQFF
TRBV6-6 CASIYSRTGQYGYTF
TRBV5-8 CASSKGTTSTDTQYF
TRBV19 CASRGQETQYF
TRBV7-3 CASSLMRGTDTQYF
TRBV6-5 CASSGAAGGGTQYF
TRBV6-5 CASSYGGQGANEQYF
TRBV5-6 CASSLNPAVSGNTIYF
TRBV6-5 CASSWEPNEKLFF
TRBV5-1 CASSDRDRGGSTGELFF